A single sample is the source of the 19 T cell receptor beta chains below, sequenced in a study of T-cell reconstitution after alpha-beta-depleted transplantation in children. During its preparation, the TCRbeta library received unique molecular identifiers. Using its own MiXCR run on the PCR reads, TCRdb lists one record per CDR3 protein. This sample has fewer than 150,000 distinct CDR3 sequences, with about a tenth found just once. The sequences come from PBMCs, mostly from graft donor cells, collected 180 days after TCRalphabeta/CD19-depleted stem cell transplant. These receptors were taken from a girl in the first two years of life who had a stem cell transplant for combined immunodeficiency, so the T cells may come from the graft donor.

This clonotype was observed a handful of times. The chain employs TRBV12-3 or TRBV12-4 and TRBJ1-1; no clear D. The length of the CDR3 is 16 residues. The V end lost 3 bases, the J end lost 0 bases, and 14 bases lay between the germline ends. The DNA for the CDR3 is TGTGCCAGCAGTTTTACGGCAGGTCGCATGAACACTGAAGCTTTCTTT. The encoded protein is CASSFTAGRMNTEAFF.

CDR3 DNA sequence: TGTGCCAGCAGCTTAGAGCGGTTACACGAGCAGTACTTC. It is translated as CASSLERLHEQYF. The rearrangement uses TRBV7-9 and TRBJ2-7, with D perhaps matching TRBD2 (5 bases). The germline V gene has CDR1 SEHNR and CDR2 FQNEAQ (reference sequence). V was clipped by 1 base and J by 5 bases, with 9 bases between them. The CDR3 has 13 amino acids.

This CDR3 is CATSDFGQGLHGYTF. The DNA for the CDR3 is TGTGCCACCAGTGATTTTGGACAGGGGCTCCATGGCTACACCTTC. The V call is TRBV24-1, the J call TRBJ1-2; 9 bases agree with TRBD1. Looked up from germline, CDR1 is KGHDR and CDR2 is SFDVKD. V shed 1 base and J 6 bases; nucleotides not matched to a gene: 5. This CDR3 is built from 15 residues.

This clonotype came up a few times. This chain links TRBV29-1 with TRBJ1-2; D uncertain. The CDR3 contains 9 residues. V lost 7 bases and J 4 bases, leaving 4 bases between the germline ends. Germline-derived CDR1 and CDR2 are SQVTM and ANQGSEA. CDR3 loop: CSASYGYTF. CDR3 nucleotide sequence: TGCAGCGCTTCCTATGGCTACACCTTC.

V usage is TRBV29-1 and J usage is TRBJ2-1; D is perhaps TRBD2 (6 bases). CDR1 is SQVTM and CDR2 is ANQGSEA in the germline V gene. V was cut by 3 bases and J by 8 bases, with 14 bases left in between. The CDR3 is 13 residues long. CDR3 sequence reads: CSVDGSPSDEQFF. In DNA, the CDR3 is TGCAGCGTTGACGGGAGCCCCTCAGATGAGCAGTTCTTC.

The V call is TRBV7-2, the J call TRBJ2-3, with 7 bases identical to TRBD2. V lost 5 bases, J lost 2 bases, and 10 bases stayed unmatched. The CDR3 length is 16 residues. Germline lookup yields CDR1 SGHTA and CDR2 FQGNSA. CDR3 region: CASSPITSAITDTQYF. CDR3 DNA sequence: TGTGCCAGCAGCCCAATTACTAGCGCAATCACAGATACGCAGTATTTT.

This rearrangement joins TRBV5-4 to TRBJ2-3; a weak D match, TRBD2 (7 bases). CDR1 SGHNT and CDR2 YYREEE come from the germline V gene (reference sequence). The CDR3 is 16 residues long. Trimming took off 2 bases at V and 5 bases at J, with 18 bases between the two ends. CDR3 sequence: CASSFGGAGMGDTQYF. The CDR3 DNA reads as TGTGCCAGCAGCTTTGGGGGGGCCGGTATGGGAGATACGCAGTATTTT.

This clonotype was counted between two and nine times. The CDR3 bases are TGCGCCAGCAGCTCGGACAGGGGGGGGATGGCCAAAAACATTCAGTACTTC. It encodes CASSSDRGGMAKNIQYF. The J gene is TRBJ2-4, the V gene TRBV5-1, with 10 positions matching TRBD1. The CDR3 totals 17 residues. Per germline, CDR1 SGHRS and CDR2 YFSETQ. V shed 3 bases and J 1 base; nucleotides not matched to a gene: 7. Drawing the rest from reference TRBV5-1 and TRBJ2-4, the complete variable domain is KAGVTQTPRYLIKTRGQQVTLSCSPISGHRSVSWYQQTPGQGLQFLFEYFSETQRNKGNFPGRFSGRQFSNSRSEMNVSTLELGDSALYLCASSSDRGGMAKNIQYFGAGTRLSVL.

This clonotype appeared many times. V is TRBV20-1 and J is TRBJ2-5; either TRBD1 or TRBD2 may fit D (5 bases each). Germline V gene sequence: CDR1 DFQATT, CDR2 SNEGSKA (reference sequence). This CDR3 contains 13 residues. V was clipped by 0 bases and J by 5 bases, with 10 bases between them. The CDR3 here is CSARDFGAETQYF. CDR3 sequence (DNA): TGCAGTGCTAGAGATTTCGGGGCGGAGACCCAGTACTTC.

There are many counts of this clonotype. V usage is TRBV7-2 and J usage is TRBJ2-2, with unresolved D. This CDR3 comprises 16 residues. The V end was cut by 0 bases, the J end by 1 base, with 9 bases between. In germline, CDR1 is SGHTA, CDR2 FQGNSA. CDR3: CASSLASPLNTGELFF. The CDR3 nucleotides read TGTGCCAGCAGCTTAGCAAGTCCTCTGAACACCGGGGAGCTGTTTTTT.

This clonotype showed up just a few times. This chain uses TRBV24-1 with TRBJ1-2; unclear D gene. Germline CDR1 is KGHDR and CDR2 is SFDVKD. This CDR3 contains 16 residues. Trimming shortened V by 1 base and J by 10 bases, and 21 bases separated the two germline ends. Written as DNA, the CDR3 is TGTGCCACCAGTGATTTTGCTCCGTTGGGTCCCCATGACTACACCTTC. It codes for CATSDFAPLGPHDYTF.

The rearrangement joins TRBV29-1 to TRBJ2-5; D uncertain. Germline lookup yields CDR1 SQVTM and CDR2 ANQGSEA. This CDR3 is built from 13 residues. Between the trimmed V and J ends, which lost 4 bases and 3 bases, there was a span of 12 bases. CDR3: CSVGGRQKETQYF. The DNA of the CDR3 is TGCAGCGTTGGAGGTCGGCAGAAAGAGACCCAGTACTTC.

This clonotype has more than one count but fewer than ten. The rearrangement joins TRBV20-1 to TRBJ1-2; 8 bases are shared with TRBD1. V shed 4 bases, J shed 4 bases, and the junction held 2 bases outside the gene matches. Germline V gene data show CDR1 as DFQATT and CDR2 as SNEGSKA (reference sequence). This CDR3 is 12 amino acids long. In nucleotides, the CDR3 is TGCAGTGCTACAGGGGGCTTCTATGGCTACACCTTC. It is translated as CSATGGFYGYTF.

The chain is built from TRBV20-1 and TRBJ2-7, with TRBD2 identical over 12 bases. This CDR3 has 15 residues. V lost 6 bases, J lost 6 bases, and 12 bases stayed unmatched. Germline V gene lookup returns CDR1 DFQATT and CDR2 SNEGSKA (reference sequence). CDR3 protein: CSASKTSGSSTEQYF. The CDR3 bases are TGCAGTGCCTCTAAGACTAGCGGGAGTTCTACCGAGCAGTACTTC.

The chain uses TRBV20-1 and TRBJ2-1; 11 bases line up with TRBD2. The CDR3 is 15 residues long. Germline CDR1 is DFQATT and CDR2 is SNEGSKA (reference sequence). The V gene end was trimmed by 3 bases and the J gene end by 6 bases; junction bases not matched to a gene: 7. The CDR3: CSARPGLAGINEQFF. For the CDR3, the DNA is TGCAGTGCTAGGCCCGGACTAGCGGGCATCAATGAGCAGTTCTTC.

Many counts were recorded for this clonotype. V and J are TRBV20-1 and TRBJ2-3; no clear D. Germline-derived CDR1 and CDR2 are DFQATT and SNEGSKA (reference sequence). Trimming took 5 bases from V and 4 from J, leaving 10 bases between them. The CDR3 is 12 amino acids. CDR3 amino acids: CSASPGPDTQYF. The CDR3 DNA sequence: TGCAGTGCTTCTCCGGGCCCAGATACGCAGTATTTT.

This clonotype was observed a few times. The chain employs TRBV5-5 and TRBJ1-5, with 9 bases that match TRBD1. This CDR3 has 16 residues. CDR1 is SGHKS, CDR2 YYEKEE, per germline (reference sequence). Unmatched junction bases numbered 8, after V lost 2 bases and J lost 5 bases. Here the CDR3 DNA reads TGTGCCAGCAGCTTCAGGACAGGGGTGTTGGATCAGCCCCAGCATTTT. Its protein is CASSFRTGVLDQPQHF. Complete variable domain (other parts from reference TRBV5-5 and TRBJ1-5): DAGVTQSPTHLIKTRGQQVTLRCSPISGHKSVSWYQQVLGQGPQFIFQYYEKEERGRGNFPDRFSARQFPNYSSELNVNALLLGDSALYLCASSFRTGVLDQPQHFGDGTRLSIL.

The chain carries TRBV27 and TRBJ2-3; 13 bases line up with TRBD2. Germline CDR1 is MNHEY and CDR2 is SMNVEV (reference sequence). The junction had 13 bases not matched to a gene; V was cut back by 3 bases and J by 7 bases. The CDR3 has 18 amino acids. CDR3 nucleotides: TGTGCCAGCAGTTTCTCCGACACTAGCGGGAGGGCCGGTAATACGCAGTATTTT. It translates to CASSFSDTSGRAGNTQYF.

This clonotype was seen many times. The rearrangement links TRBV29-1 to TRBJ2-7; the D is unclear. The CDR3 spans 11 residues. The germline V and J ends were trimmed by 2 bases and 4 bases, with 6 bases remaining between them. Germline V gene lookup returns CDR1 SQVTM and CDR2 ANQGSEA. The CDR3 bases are TGCAGCGTTGAATCCTATTACGAGCAGTACTTC. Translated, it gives CSVESYYEQYF.